One and the same sample provided the 2 T cell receptor beta chains below, sequenced in a study of beta chain features in type 1 diabetes. Investigators reverse transcribed all isolated RNA, so they sequenced expressed TCRB transcripts. Sequencing used immunoSEQ multiplex PCR; TCRdb keeps in-frame clones, though not all of them. This table holds 850,000 to 900,000 clones, 15% to 20% found once. Sequenced material: naive CD4+ T cells from blood. Every receptor here comes from a woman under 30 in good health.

V gene TRBV28 combines with J gene TRBJ1-4, with D unresolved. CDR1 is MDHEN, CDR2 SYDVKM, per germline. CDR3 length equals 13 residues. The V and J ends lost 5 bases and 3 bases respectively, with 7 bases between them. In DNA, the CDR3 is TGTGCCAGCAGTGGAGGGTCTAATGAAAAACTGTTTTTT. This encodes CASSGGSNEKLFF.

This clone was found a few times. V usage is TRBV27 and J usage is TRBJ2-5; possible D gene TRBD2, 5 bases. Germline CDR1 reads MNHEY; CDR2 reads SMNVEV (reference sequence). The V end was cut by 10 bases, the J end by 5 bases, with 20 bases between. The CDR3 length is 14 residues. The CDR3 sequence is CATSRGSTWETQYF. In nucleotides, the CDR3 is TGTGCCACCTCCCGAGGGTCCACTTGGGAGACCCAGTACTTC.